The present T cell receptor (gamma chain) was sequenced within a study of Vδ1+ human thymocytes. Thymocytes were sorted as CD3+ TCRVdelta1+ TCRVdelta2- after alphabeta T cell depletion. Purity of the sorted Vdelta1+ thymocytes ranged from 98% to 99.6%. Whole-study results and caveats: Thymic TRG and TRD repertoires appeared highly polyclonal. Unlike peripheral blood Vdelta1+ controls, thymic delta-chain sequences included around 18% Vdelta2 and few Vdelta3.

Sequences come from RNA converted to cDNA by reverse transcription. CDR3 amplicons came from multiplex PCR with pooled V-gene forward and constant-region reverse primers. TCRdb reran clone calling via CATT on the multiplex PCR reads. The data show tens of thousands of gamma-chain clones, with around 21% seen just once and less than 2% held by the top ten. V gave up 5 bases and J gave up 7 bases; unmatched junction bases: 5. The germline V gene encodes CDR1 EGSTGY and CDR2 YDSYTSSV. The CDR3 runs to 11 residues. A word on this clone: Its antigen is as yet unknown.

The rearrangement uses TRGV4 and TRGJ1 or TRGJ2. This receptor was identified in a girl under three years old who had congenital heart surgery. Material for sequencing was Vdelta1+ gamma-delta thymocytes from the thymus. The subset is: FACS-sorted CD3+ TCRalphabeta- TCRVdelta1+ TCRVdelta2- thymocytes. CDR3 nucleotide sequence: TGTGCCACCTGGGTTCCATATAAGAAACTCTTT. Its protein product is CATWVPYKKLF.